Listed here are 3 T cell receptor beta chains from one sample, sequenced in a study of CD8 T cells in ankylosing spondylitis. Using its own MiXCR run on the 5' RACE reads, TCRdb lists one record per CDR3 protein. The repertoire has fewer than 250,000 distinct CDR3 sequences, about 11% of them found once; the top ten carry 2.6%. Sequencing was performed on blood, either unsorted or a sorted T cell fraction (not recorded which). The origin of the receptors is a male donor with ankylosing spondylitis or in good health (not recorded which).

This clonotype has at least ten counts. The chain employs TRBV14 and TRBJ2-7; 9 bases line up with TRBD1. This CDR3 region has 13 residues. V lost 6 bases, J lost 6 bases, and 6 bases stayed unmatched. In germline, CDR1 is SGHDN, CDR2 FVKESK. The CDR3 DNA reads as TGTGCCAGCAGTCCCGGGACAGGGCTCGAGCAGTACTTC. Its protein product is CASSPGTGLEQYF.

The V call is TRBV6-5, the J call TRBJ1-4, with no clear D. CDR3 size: 14 residues. V was cut by 2 bases and J by 3 bases, with 7 bases left in between. Germline CDR1 is MNHEY and CDR2 is SVGAGI. The CDR3 nucleotides read TGTGCCAGCAGTTACAGTGTCTCTAATGAAAAACTGTTTTTT. Translated, it gives CASSYSVSNEKLFF.

This clonotype was counted ten times or more. The CDR3 region has the DNA TGTGCCAGCAGTTGGACAGTGAACACTGAAGCTTTCTTT. This gives the protein CASSWTVNTEAFF. The chain couples TRBV6-2 or TRBV6-3 to TRBJ1-1; a weak D match, TRBD1 (6 bases). CDR3 length: 13 amino acids. Germline CDR1 MNHEY, CDR2 SVGEGT. Trimming stripped 4 bases from V and 0 bases from J, with 6 bases between.